A selection of T cell receptor beta chains follows, all from one sample in a study of patients and donors after allogeneic stem cell transplantation. TCRdb analysed the RT-PCR reads with MiXCR anew, one entry per CDR3 protein. The table shows about 87,000 distinct CDR3 sequences, with 5% occurring only once. Material: blood, either unsorted or a sorted T cell fraction (not recorded which). These receptors came from a human donor who was either an allogeneic HSCT recipient or a stem cell or donor lymphocyte infusion donor (not recorded which). It is not recorded whose cells these are; they may come from a transplant donor. Each CDR3 is given with its conserved first and last residue. The order of the fields is clone size, D gene, V gene, J gene, CDR3 DNA, CDR3 protein. D genes are given only for firm matches. Size values are once, few and many counts, or a class for expanded clones, and some rows have none.

size: few; D: .; V: TRBV28; J: TRBJ1-1; DNA: TGTGCCAGCAGTTCCCCAGGGGCGGGGTACACTGAAGCTTTCTTT; CDR3: CASSSPGAGYTEAFF
size: many; D: .; V: TRBV15; J: TRBJ1-1; DNA: TGTGCCACCAGCAGAGATCTAAGGGGGAACACTGAAGCTTTCTTT; CDR3: CATSRDLRGNTEAFF
size: many; D: TRBD1; V: TRBV9; J: TRBJ2-3; DNA: TGTGCCAGCAGCGTAAGTCACGGATGGACAGGGAGCACAGATACGCAGTATTTT; CDR3: CASSVSHGWTGSTDTQYF
size: .; D: .; V: TRBV11-2; J: TRBJ2-1; DNA: TGTGCCAGCAGCTTAGCCCAGGGGCGGGATGAGCAGTTCTTC; CDR3: CASSLAQGRDEQFF
size: few; D: .; V: TRBV11-1; J: TRBJ2-1; DNA: TGTGCCAGCAGCTTCGATGGGTCCAATGAGCAGTTCTTC; CDR3: CASSFDGSNEQFF
size: .; D: TRBD2; V: TRBV9; J: TRBJ2-1; DNA: TGTGCCAGCAGCGGACTAGCGGTACCTTACAATGAGCAGTTCTTC; CDR3: CASSGLAVPYNEQFF
size: many; D: .; V: TRBV9; J: TRBJ2-3; DNA: TGTGCCAGCAGCCCAGATAGGGGTGGGGCCACAGATACGCAGTATTTT; CDR3: CASSPDRGGATDTQYF
size: many; D: .; V: TRBV20-1; J: TRBJ2-3; DNA: TGCAGTGCTCAGGGCGGGACGAGCACAGATACGCAGTATTTT; CDR3: CSAQGGTSTDTQYF
size: few; D: .; V: TRBV5-5; J: TRBJ1-1; DNA: TGTGCCAGCACCCGGGAGGGACCCACTGAAGCTTTCTTT; CDR3: CASTREGPTEAFF
size: many; D: .; V: TRBV5-4; J: TRBJ2-5; DNA: TGTGCCAGCAGCTCCTACCTCGAAGAGACCCAGTACTTC; CDR3: CASSSYLEETQYF
size: many; D: .; V: TRBV20-1; J: TRBJ1-1; DNA: TGCAGTGCTCATCGGGCGGGTGAAGCTTTCTTT; CDR3: CSAHRAGEAFF
size: many; D: TRBD2; V: TRBV3-1; J: TRBJ2-1; DNA: TGTGCCAGCAGCCCTTTAGCGGGGGCCTACAATGAGCAGTTCTTC; CDR3: CASSPLAGAYNEQFF
size: few; D: TRBD2; V: TRBV6-1; J: TRBJ2-1; DNA: TGTGCCAGCAGTCGGACTAGCGGGGGGGCGACAGGCTATGAGCAGTTCTTC; CDR3: CASSRTSGGATGYEQFF
size: medium-sized; D: .; V: TRBV7-9; J: TRBJ1-1; DNA: TGTGCCAGCAGCTACTCGAGGGGGACTGAAGCTTTCTTT; CDR3: CASSYSRGTEAFF
size: medium-sized; D: .; V: TRBV7-9; J: TRBJ1-4; DNA: TGTGCCAGCACCCCGGGGGGGTTTAATGAAAAACTGTTTTTT; CDR3: CASTPGGFNEKLFF
size: many; D: .; V: TRBV7-9; J: TRBJ1-5; DNA: TGTGCCAGCAGCACATACCGGGGGCCATATAGCAATCAGCCCCAGCATTTT; CDR3: CASSTYRGPYSNQPQHF
size: many; D: TRBD2; V: TRBV20-1; J: TRBJ2-1; DNA: TGCAGTGCTAGAGGATCGGGACTAGCGGGGAGCCGACTGTTCTTC; CDR3: CSARGSGLAGSRLFF